This T cell receptor (beta chain) was captured by sequencing in a study of blood T cell repertoires in COVID-19. The CDR3 covers 13 residues. The J segment lost 7 bases and the V segment lost 8 bases, leaving 2 bases of the junction unmatched. Germline assignment: CDR1 LNHDA and CDR2 SQIVND (reference sequence). In the authors' workflow: Nucleated cell counts were estimated from reference gene primer amplification. The repertoire was sequenced with immunoSEQ multiplex PCR; TCRdb's copy has only in-frame clones and lacks some. The DNA was the basis for D and trimming; V, J and clone size are from that table. The table shows roughly 100,000 clones, with about 88% occurring only once.

Specimen: peripheral blood. The V call is TRBV19, the J call TRBJ2-1; 13 positions agree with TRBD2. This TCR came from a human donor in a cohort sampled during active COVID-19. In DNA form, the CDR3 reads TGTGCCAGTGGACTAGCGGGGGCAAATGAGCAGTTCTTC. Its translation is CASGLAGANEQFF.